This is a list of T cell receptor beta chains from one sample in a study of blood T cells in healthy people across ages. TCRdb passed the 5' RACE reads through MiXCR, listing each CDR3 protein once. The sample lists about 290,000 distinct CDR3 sequences; roughly 27% were seen once. The specimen sequenced was blood. The receptors were gathered from a woman in her 70s in good health. Both conserved end residues are part of each CDR3. The D gene is left open where the match is weak. Size is omitted from some rows. Given values are once, few, many or a class for expanded clones.

17,few,TRBV4-1,TRBD2,TRBJ2-1,TGCGCCAGCAGCCCACTAGCAGCGGGAGGGTCCTACAATGAGCAGTTCTTC,CASSPLAAGGSYNEQFF
13,few,TRBV28,NA,TRBJ1-4,TGTGCCAGCAGTTGGGGGGGTGAAGAAAAACTGTTTTTT,CASSWGGEEKLFF
13,NA,TRBV20-1,NA,TRBJ1-1,TGCAGTGCTAGAGAGCCTGAGGGGACTGAAGCTTTCTTT,CSAREPEGTEAFF
14,NA,TRBV7-2,TRBD2,TRBJ2-1,TGTGCCAGCAGCTCAGGACTAGCGGGAGTTCCGCAGTTCTTC,CASSSGLAGVPQFF
15,NA,TRBV21-1,NA,TRBJ2-3,TGTGCCAGCAGCAAAGTGGGCGGGTGCACAGATACGCAGTATTTT,CASSKVGGCTDTQYF
17,few,TRBV5-1,NA,TRBJ1-6,TGCGCCAGCAGCTTGAACTTCGGGAGCGGAGTACGGTCACCCCTCCACTTT,CASSLNFGSGVRSPLHF
14,NA,TRBV14,NA,TRBJ2-4,TGTGCCAGCAGCCAAGACCGAACCCTTAACATTCAGTACTTC,CASSQDRTLNIQYF
15,NA,TRBV19,TRBD2,TRBJ2-3,TGTGCCAGTAGTATTGCGGGAGGGCCTTCGGATACGCAGTATTTT,CASSIAGGPSDTQYF
16,few,TRBV7-6,TRBD1,TRBJ2-7,TGTGCCAGCAGCTTAGAACTCCCGGGACAGGGGGTCGAGCAGTACTTC,CASSLELPGQGVEQYF
14,NA,TRBV7-2,TRBD1,TRBJ1-2,TGTGCCAGCAGCCTGGGACAGGCGGTATATGGCTACACCTTC,CASSLGQAVYGYTF
15,few,TRBV6-5,NA,TRBJ1-4,TGTGCCAGCAGTTACACGACGGAGGGATTTGAAAAACTGTTTTTT,CASSYTTEGFEKLFF
15,few,TRBV4-1,TRBD2,TRBJ2-1,TGCGCCAGCAGCCATACTAGCGGGGGCTACAATGAGCAGTTCTTC,CASSHTSGGYNEQFF
18,once,TRBV11-2,TRBD1,TRBJ2-5,TGTGCCAGCAGCTTAGTTTTCGGTCGGACAGGGGAAGCAGAGACCCAGTACTTC,CASSLVFGRTGEAETQYF
13,NA,TRBV5-1,NA,TRBJ2-5,TGCGCCAGCACTACAGGAGACCAAGAGACCCAGTACTTC,CASTTGDQETQYF
11,NA,TRBV14,NA,TRBJ2-1,TGTGCCAGCAGCCAAGCTTATGAGCAGTTCTTC,CASSQAYEQFF
13,NA,TRBV29-1,NA,TRBJ2-1,TGCAGCACTTCACTCTCGGTTCACAATGAGCAGTTCTTC,CSTSLSVHNEQFF
14,NA,TRBV28,NA,TRBJ2-5,TGTGCCAGCAGCTCCTCGGACGGGTTTGGGACCCAGTACTTC,CASSSSDGFGTQYF
16,NA,TRBV28,NA,TRBJ1-4,TGTGCCAGCAAAGGACAAGGAGGGGCAACTAATGAAAAACTGTTTTTT,CASKGQGGATNEKLFF
17,NA,TRBV5-5,TRBD2,TRBJ2-5,TGTGCCAGCAACTCGGGACTAGCGGGAGGGCAGGGAGAGACCCAGTACTTC,CASNSGLAGGQGETQYF
12,NA,TRBV28,NA,TRBJ1-2,TGTGCCAGCCTCTTAAGGAACTATGGCTACACCTTC,CASLLRNYGYTF
16,few,TRBV12-5,TRBD1,TRBJ1-2,TGTGCTAGTGGTCTCTGGACAGGGGCAACAAACTATGGCTACACCTTC,CASGLWTGATNYGYTF
13,NA,TRBV29-1,NA,TRBJ1-2,TGCAGCGTTGAAGAGGCTGAAAACTATGGCTACACCTTC,CSVEEAENYGYTF